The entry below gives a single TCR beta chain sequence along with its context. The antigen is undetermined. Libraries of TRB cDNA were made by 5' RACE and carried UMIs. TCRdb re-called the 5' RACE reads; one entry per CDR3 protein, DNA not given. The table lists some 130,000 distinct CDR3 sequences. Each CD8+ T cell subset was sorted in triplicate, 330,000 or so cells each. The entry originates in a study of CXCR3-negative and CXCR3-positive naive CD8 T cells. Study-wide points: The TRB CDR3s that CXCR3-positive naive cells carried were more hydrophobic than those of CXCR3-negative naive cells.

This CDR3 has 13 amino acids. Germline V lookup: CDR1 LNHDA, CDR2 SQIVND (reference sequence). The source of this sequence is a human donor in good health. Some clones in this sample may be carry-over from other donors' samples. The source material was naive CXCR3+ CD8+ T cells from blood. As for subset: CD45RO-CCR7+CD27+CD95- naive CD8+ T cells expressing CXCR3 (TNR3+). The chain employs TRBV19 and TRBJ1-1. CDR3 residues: CASSIVRGSEAFF.